This entry lists 6 T cell receptor beta chains sequenced from one sample in a study of vaccination effects on CD4 cells after COVID-19. For these TCRs, the target antigens are not known. Cells that had been cultured for about 10 days were the source of isolated CD4+ T cells. The data were produced by immunoSEQ multiplex PCR, yet TCRdb's version contains in-frame clones alone and is incomplete. The table shows around 50,000 clones, with more than 75% occurring only once. This sample comprised CD4+ T cells from PBMCs cultured without peptide, obtained before COVID-19 vaccination. These TCRs come from a human donor who had a prior SARS-CoV-2 infection.

The chain links TRBV19 to TRBJ2-2, with 14 bases lining up with TRBD2. CDR3 size: 16 residues. V was pared by 6 bases and J by 5 bases, with 5 bases of the junction left unmatched. Germline values: CDR1 LNHDA, CDR2 SQIVND (reference sequence). This CDR3 reads CASSRLAGGWTGELFF. The DNA for the CDR3 is TGTGCCAGTAGCAGACTAGCGGGAGGGTGGACCGGGGAGCTGTTTTTT.

This chain connects TRBV27 to TRBJ2-7; weak D call: TRBD2 (6 bases). The germline V and J ends were trimmed by 6 bases and 0 bases, with 12 bases remaining between them. This CDR3 is built from 14 residues. Germline-derived CDR1 and CDR2 are MNHEY and SMNVEV (reference sequence). The CDR3 region is CASRGSGSSYEQYF. The CDR3 DNA reads as TGTGCCAGCAGGGGTAGCGGCTCCTCCTACGAGCAGTACTTC.

This clone has just a few counts. J is TRBJ2-2 and V is TRBV2; 10 bases map to TRBD2. Trimming removed 6 bases from V and 1 base from J; junction bases left unmatched: 8. This CDR3 has 17 amino acids. Germline lookup yields CDR1 SNHLY and CDR2 FYNNEI. The DNA for the CDR3 is TGTGCCAGCAGCGAGTATTCTAGCGGGGGGAACACCGGGGAGCTGTTTTTT. This translates into CASSEYSSGGNTGELFF.

This rearrangement joins TRBV2 to TRBJ2-1, with TRBD2 as a possible D gene (6 bases). V gave up 6 bases and J gave up 10 bases, with 19 bases separating them. Germline CDR1 reads SNHLY; CDR2 reads FYNNEI. CDR3 length equals 14 residues. CDR3 DNA: TGTGCCAGCAGCCCAACGTTTCTAGCGACAGAGCAGTTCTTC. It specifies CASSPTFLATEQFF.

This chain links TRBV29-1 with TRBJ2-1, with TRBD2 matching 12 bases. Trimming at V came to 3 bases and at J to 13 bases, leaving 4 bases not matched to a gene. In germline, CDR1 is SQVTM, CDR2 ANQGSEA. CDR3 size: 12 residues. The CDR3 loop reads CSVDLAGGPQFF. DNA for the CDR3: TGCAGCGTTGACCTAGCGGGGGGGCCACAGTTCTTC.

The CDR3 loop reads CASSESYRGLNQPQHF. The CDR3 nucleotides read TGCGCCAGCAGTGAGTCTTACAGGGGGCTAAATCAGCCCCAGCATTTT. The V gene is TRBV10-2, the J gene TRBJ1-5; 9 bases match TRBD1. With 0 bases clipped from V and 4 bases from J, the junction kept 4 bases outside the gene matches. The CDR3 extends over 16 amino acids. The germline gives CDR1 WSHSY, CDR2 SAAADI.